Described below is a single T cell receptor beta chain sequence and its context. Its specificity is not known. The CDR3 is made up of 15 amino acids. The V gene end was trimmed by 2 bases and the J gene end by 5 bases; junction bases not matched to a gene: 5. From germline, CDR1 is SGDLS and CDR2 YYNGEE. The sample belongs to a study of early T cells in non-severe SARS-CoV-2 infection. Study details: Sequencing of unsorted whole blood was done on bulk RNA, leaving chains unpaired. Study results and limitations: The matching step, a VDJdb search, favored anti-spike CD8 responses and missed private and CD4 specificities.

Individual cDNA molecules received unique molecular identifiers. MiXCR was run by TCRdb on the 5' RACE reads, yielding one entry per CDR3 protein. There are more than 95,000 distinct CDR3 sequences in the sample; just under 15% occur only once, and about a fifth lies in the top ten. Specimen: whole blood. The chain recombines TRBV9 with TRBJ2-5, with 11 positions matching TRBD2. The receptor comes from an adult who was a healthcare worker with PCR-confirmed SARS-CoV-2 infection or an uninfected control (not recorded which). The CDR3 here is CASSVASGGYETQYF. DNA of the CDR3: TGTGCCAGCAGCGTGGCTAGCGGGGGGTACGAGACCCAGTACTTC.